The 27 T cell receptor beta chains in this list originate from one sample, sequenced in a study of PD-1 blockade in classical Hodgkin lymphoma (TCRdb year 2020). The time point label, as the study defines it: cycle 1 day 1 (C1D1), immediately before nivolumab initiation. All trial patients had relapsed after autologous stem cell transplantation, with cohorts A, B and C differing in prior brentuximab vedotin exposure. The library came from the immunoSEQ multiplex PCR assay. TCRdb re-hosts the immuneACCESS table, in-frame sequences only. Its copies lack some clones; in the studies checked, an unresolved V gene accounts for under half of them, and the cause for the rest is not known. The sample has some 38,000 clones on record, 60% to 85% of them singletons. The ten largest make up approximately 11% of the sample. This sample comprised peripheral blood mononuclear cells (PBMCs), obtained at baseline. The receptor set was obtained from a human donor with classical Hodgkin lymphoma.

As concerns this clone: This CDR3 is also generated by other DNA sequences in the sample. V usage is TRBV20-1 and J usage is TRBJ2-7; D perhaps matches TRBD2 (7 bases). Per germline, CDR1 DFQATT and CDR2 SNEGSKA (reference sequence). V dropped 3 bases and J dropped 6 bases, with 9 bases sitting between them. The CDR3 is 11 amino acids. The CDR3: CSASGGREQYF. The CDR3 coding sequence is TGCAGTGCTAGCGGGGGGCGCGAGCAGTACTTC.

The chain carries TRBV11-2 and TRBJ1-3, with D perhaps TRBD1 (6 bases). V lost 3 bases, J lost 0 bases, and 15 bases lay in between. There are 17 residues in the CDR3. CDR1 is SGHAT and CDR2 is FQNNGV in the germline V gene. CDR3 nucleotide sequence: TGTGCCAGCAGCTTGTTCTCAGGGGTGATCTCTGGAAACACCATATATTTT. It yields the protein CASSLFSGVISGNTIYF.

The CDR3 DNA reads TGTGCCAGCAGTTCCGGGACTAGCGTGGTCGGGGAGCTGTTTTTT. Its protein product is CASSSGTSVVGELFF. This chain joins TRBV27 and TRBJ2-2; TRBD2 matches 10 bases. V lost 4 bases, J lost 7 bases, and 6 bases stayed unmatched. The CDR3 has 15 residues. The germline V gene has CDR1 MNHEY and CDR2 SMNVEV (reference sequence).

V and J are TRBV6-5 and TRBJ2-5, with D possibly being TRBD1 (7 bases). The V end was cut by 0 bases, the J end by 5 bases, with 16 bases between. Germline V gene lookup returns CDR1 MNHEY and CDR2 SVGAGI. The CDR3 has 16 amino acids. The CDR3 nucleotides read TGTGCCAGCAGTTACTCGATAGGCGCAGGGGGGGAGACCCAGTACTTC. This gives the protein CASSYSIGAGGETQYF.

V gene TRBV7-9 combines with J gene TRBJ2-2, with 11 positions matching TRBD1. Losses at the gene ends were 8 bases for V and 5 bases for J; bases not matched to a gene: 1. The CDR3 contains 13 residues. Germline CDR1 reads SEHNR; CDR2 reads FQNEAQ (reference sequence). The CDR3, as DNA: TGTGCCAGCGGGACAGGGGGAACCGGGGAGCTGTTTTTT. As protein: CASGTGGTGELFF.

The CDR3 nucleotides are TGTGCCAGCAGCGTAGTTGAATTAGCGGAGCAGTTCTTC. This encodes CASSVVELAEQFF. This chain joins TRBV9 and TRBJ2-1; D is perhaps TRBD2 (5 bases). CDR1 SGDLS and CDR2 YYNGEE come from the germline V gene. The CDR3 length is 13 residues. Deletions cut 0 bases from V and 10 bases from J, with 11 bases between.

This chain connects TRBV19 to TRBJ2-2, with D possibly matching TRBD2 (5 bases). V was pared by 5 bases and J by 4 bases, with 5 bases between. CDR1 is LNHDA and CDR2 is SQIVND in the germline V gene (reference sequence). CDR3 length: 12 residues. CDR3 amino acids: CASSEGTGELFF. For the CDR3, the DNA is TGTGCCAGTAGTGAGGGCACCGGGGAGCTGTTTTTT.

The rearrangement uses TRBV29-1 and TRBJ2-7; D gene uncertain. V dropped 4 bases and J dropped 4 bases, with 8 bases sitting between them. The germline gives CDR1 SQVTM, CDR2 ANQGSEA. The CDR3 runs 11 residues. Here the CDR3 DNA reads TGCAGCGTTGTGGAGAAGTACGAGCAGTACTTC. Translating it yields CSVVEKYEQYF.

The chain is built from TRBV28 and TRBJ1-2; 7 bases are a match to TRBD1. The CDR3 totals 15 residues. The germline CDR1 and CDR2 sequences are MDHEN and SYDVKM. V trimming: 6 bases; J trimming: 2 bases; junction bases outside the gene matches: 9. CDR3 in amino acids: CASSSPGTANYGYTF. As DNA, the CDR3 is TGTGCCAGCAGCTCTCCCGGGACAGCCAACTATGGCTACACCTTC.

The rearrangement links TRBV5-6 to TRBJ2-7; the D is unclear. Trimming shortened V by 1 base and J by 5 bases, and 7 bases separated the two germline ends. The CDR3 is 12 amino acids. Germline CDR1 reads SGHDT; CDR2 reads YYEEEE. The CDR3 region is CASSLITDEQYF. The CDR3 region has the DNA TGTGCCAGCAGCTTGATCACAGACGAGCAGTACTTC.

The genes are TRBV10-3 and TRBJ2-6, with TRBD1 matching 11 bases. CDR1 and CDR2 from the germline V gene are ENHRY and SYGVKD. The junction had 6 bases not matched to a gene; V was cut back by 7 bases and J by 1 base. This CDR3 is built from 17 residues. The CDR3 sequence is CAIMSDRGLSGANVLTF. The CDR3 bases are TGTGCCATCATGTCGGACAGGGGGCTTTCTGGGGCCAACGTCCTGACTTTC.

This chain connects TRBV28 to TRBJ2-7; D gene uncertain. Trimming pared 1 base from V and 0 bases from J, leaving 10 bases between. The germline CDR1 and CDR2 sequences are MDHEN and SYDVKM. The CDR3 extends over 15 amino acids. The CDR3 sequence: CASSLLSLNSYEQYF. The CDR3 region has the DNA TGTGCCAGCAGTTTATTATCCTTAAACTCCTACGAGCAGTACTTC. Filled out from reference TRBV28 and TRBJ2-7, the complete variable domain reads DVKVTQSSRYLVKRTGEKVFLECVQDMDHENMFWYRQDPGLGLRLIYFSYDVKMKEKGDIPEGYSVSREKKERFSLILESASTNQTSMYLCASSLLSLNSYEQYFGPGTRLTVT.

This chain links TRBV28 with TRBJ2-7; TRBD2 matches at 7 bases. The CDR3 length is 15 residues. CDR1 and CDR2 from the germline V gene are MDHEN and SYDVKM. J lost 3 bases, V lost 2 bases, and 7 bases had no gene match. This CDR3 is CASSLEGGPVYEQYF. CDR3 in DNA: TGTGCCAGCAGTTTAGAGGGAGGGCCAGTCTACGAGCAGTACTTC.

This chain's CDR3 is CASSASTGENGYTF. The CDR3 region has the DNA TGTGCCAGTAGTGCCTCGACAGGGGAGAATGGCTACACCTTC. This chain joins TRBV19 and TRBJ1-2; 8 nucleotides line up with TRBD1. Unmatched junction bases numbered 8, after V lost 5 bases and J lost 6 bases. The CDR3 is 14 amino acids. Germline V CDR1 and CDR2: LNHDA, SQIVND (reference sequence).

The J gene is TRBJ1-2, the V gene TRBV19, with a tentative D call TRBD1 (6 bases). Germline assignment: CDR1 LNHDA and CDR2 SQIVND (reference sequence). The CDR3 length is 15 residues. Trimming shortened V by 3 bases and J by 7 bases, and 18 bases separated the two germline ends. The CDR3 nucleotides read TGTGCCAGTAGTATTGGAGGGACAAGGAAGGGTGGCTACACCTTC. It encodes CASSIGGTRKGGYTF.

This chain joins TRBV6-1 and TRBJ2-1, with 9 bases matching TRBD2. This CDR3 is built from 15 residues. V dropped 10 bases and J dropped 5; count of bases not matched to a gene: 12. Germline V gives CDR1 MNHNS, CDR2 SASEGT. CDR3 in DNA: TGTGCCACTTTAGGGAGACTAGCGGATGACAATGAGCAGTTCTTC. Translated, it gives CATLGRLADDNEQFF.

The V and J genes are TRBV7-6 and TRBJ2-7, with no clear D. V was cut by 3 bases and J by 6 bases, with 12 bases left in between. The CDR3 spans 13 residues. Germline V gene data show CDR1 as SGHVS and CDR2 as FNYEAQ. CDR3 sequence reads: CASSLAVVGEQYF. In nucleotides, the CDR3 is TGTGCCAGCAGCTTGGCCGTCGTGGGCGAGCAGTACTTC.

The V and J genes are TRBV10-2 and TRBJ2-1; 8 bases are a match to TRBD2. Germline CDR1 and CDR2: WSHSY and SAAADI. This CDR3 has 13 amino acids. J gave up 8 bases and V 11 bases, and 11 bases lay outside the gene matches. CDR3 DNA sequence: TGCGCCGTCGACGCGGGAGGAAGAGATGAGCAGTTCTTC. Protein sequence: CAVDAGGRDEQFF.

This clone was observed at least ten times. This chain joins TRBV5-6 and TRBJ2-7; tentatively, D is TRBD2 (6 bases). V was clipped by 4 bases and J by 3 bases, with 17 bases between them. CDR3 length: 15 residues. Germline V gene sequence: CDR1 SGHDT, CDR2 YYEEEE. The CDR3 DNA reads as TGTGCCAGCAGCCTGGGGCTGTCGGGAGTCTACGAGCAGTACTTC. This encodes CASSLGLSGVYEQYF. The full variable domain, rest sourced from reference TRBV5-6 and TRBJ2-7, is DAGVTQSPTHLIKTRGQQVTLRCSPKSGHDTVSWYQQALGQGPQFIFQYYEEEERQRGNFPDRFSGHQFPNYSSELNVNALLLGDSALYLCASSLGLSGVYEQYFGPGTRLTVT.

This clone has only a few counts. V is TRBV11-3 and J is TRBJ2-5; D uncertain. Per the germline V gene, CDR1 is SGHNT and CDR2 is YENEEA. Trimming pared 0 bases from V and 1 base from J, leaving 0 bases between. This CDR3 is 12 amino acids long. The CDR3 protein is CASSLDQETQYF. As DNA, the CDR3 is TGTGCCAGCAGCTTAGACCAAGAGACCCAGTACTTC.

The gene calls are TRBV29-1 and TRBJ2-5, with TRBD2 matching over 14 bases. The CDR3 runs to 13 residues. V shed 7 bases and J 5 bases; nucleotides not matched to a gene: 3. Germline V gene lookup returns CDR1 SQVTM and CDR2 ANQGSEA. As DNA, the CDR3 is TGCAGCGCCCGGACTAGCGGGGGGGAGACCCAGTACTTC. Its protein product is CSARTSGGETQYF.

The chain employs TRBV6-6 and TRBJ1-2, with 7 bases fitting TRBD1. Germline CDR1 MNHNY, CDR2 SVGAGI (reference sequence). V was clipped by 6 bases and J by 8 bases; unmatched bases: 9. The CDR3 is made up of 13 amino acids. The CDR3 region is CASSNLTGPGYTF. CDR3 sequence (DNA): TGTGCCAGCAGCAACCTGACAGGGCCCGGCTACACCTTC.

The V and J genes are TRBV27 and TRBJ1-1; tentatively, D is TRBD1 (6 bases). Trimming took off 4 bases at V and 2 bases at J, with 11 bases between the two ends. Germline-derived CDR1 and CDR2 are MNHEY and SMNVEV (reference sequence). The CDR3 runs 14 residues. The CDR3: CASSYTRGNTEAFF. The CDR3 bases are TGTGCCAGCAGTTACACCAGGGGAAACACTGAAGCTTTCTTT.

CDR3 nucleotide sequence: TGTGCCAGCAGCTTGACAGGGGTGGACTATGGCTACACCTTC. This gives the protein CASSLTGVDYGYTF. The chain employs TRBV11-1 and TRBJ1-2; 8 bases are a match to TRBD1. V trimming: 3 bases; J trimming: 3 bases; junction bases outside the gene matches: 3. The CDR3 covers 14 residues. Germline V gene data show CDR1 as SGHAT and CDR2 as FQDESV (reference sequence). The complete variable domain, with remaining parts taken from reference TRBV11-1 and TRBJ1-2, reads EAEVAQSPRYKITEKSQAVAFWCDPISGHATLYWYRQILGQGPELLVQFQDESVVDDSQLPKDRFSAERLKGVDSTLKIQPAELGDSAMYLCASSLTGVDYGYTFGSGTRLTVV.

The table lists this clone with a few counts. The V and J genes are TRBV27 and TRBJ1-5; D is ambiguous. CDR1 is MNHEY, CDR2 SMNVEV, per germline (reference sequence). The CDR3 covers 15 residues. V dropped 2 bases and J dropped 8 bases, with 16 bases sitting between them. In DNA, the CDR3 is TGTGCCAGCAGTTTAAGCGTCACTTGGGGTGAGCCCCAGCATTTT. Protein product: CASSLSVTWGEPQHF.

This clone was observed a single time. This chain connects TRBV28 to TRBJ2-1; 9 bases agree with TRBD1. Unmatched junction bases numbered 5, after V lost 3 bases and J lost 5 bases. This CDR3 is 15 amino acids long. CDR1 and CDR2 (germline): MDHEN, SYDVKM. As DNA, the CDR3 is TGTGCCAGCAGTTTCGGGGACAGGGAGAACAATGAGCAGTTCTTC. Amino acids: CASSFGDRENNEQFF. The full variable domain, completed using reference TRBV28 and TRBJ2-1, is DVKVTQSSRYLVKRTGEKVFLECVQDMDHENMFWYRQDPGLGLRLIYFSYDVKMKEKGDIPEGYSVSREKKERFSLILESASTNQTSMYLCASSFGDRENNEQFFGPGTRLTVL.

This clone was observed once. The chain employs TRBV10-3 and TRBJ2-3; D might be TRBD2 (5 bases). CDR1 and CDR2 (germline): ENHRY, SYGVKD. V shed 7 bases and J shed 6 bases, with 11 bases lying between them. There are 12 residues in the CDR3. The CDR3 DNA sequence: TGTGCCATCAAGTCGGGGTCGGATACGCAGTATTTT. Translation: CAIKSGSDTQYF.